This is a list of T cell receptor beta chains from one sample in a study of shared clonotypes between healthy human individuals. Profiled with immunoSEQ multiplex PCR; TCRdb holds only in-frame clones, not every one. The sample holds fewer than 800,000 clones, about 90% seen once. Material for sequencing was naive CD8+ T cells sorted from blood. The receptors come from a man in his thirties or forties in good health. The CDR3 runs from the conserved cysteine through the conserved F or W. D genes are given only for firm matches. Only some rows state a clone size, as once, few, many or a class for expanded clones.

CDR3 length,V gene,clone size,J gene,D gene,CDR3 DNA,CDR3 protein
16,TRBV5-1,.,TRBJ2-5,.,TGCGCCAGCAGCTTGGCCGCCGGGCGGGCCCAAGAGACCCAGTACTTC,CASSLAAGRAQETQYF
14,TRBV27,.,TRBJ1-1,.,TGTGCCAGCAGTTTATCGGACAGTAACACTGAAGCTTTCTTT,CASSLSDSNTEAFF
15,TRBV5-5,.,TRBJ1-5,.,TGTGCCAGCAGCTTGACCGGAGAATTCAATCAGCCCCAGCATTTT,CASSLTGEFNQPQHF
16,TRBV5-6,once,TRBJ2-2,.,TGTGCCAGCAGCTTGGAACGCGGGTGGGGCACCGGGGAGCTGTTTTTT,CASSLERGWGTGELFF
14,TRBV25-1,.,TRBJ2-7,.,TGTGCCAGCAGTGGGGACCTAATTGCCTACGAGCAGTACTTC,CASSGDLIAYEQYF
15,TRBV7-6,.,TRBJ2-1,TRBD2,TGTGCCAGCAGCGGTAGCGGGAGGGCCTACAATGAGCAGTTCTTC,CASSGSGRAYNEQFF
15,TRBV7-3,.,TRBJ2-1,.,TGTGCCAGCAGCCCCCCGGAGAGGACCTACAATGAGCAGTTCTTC,CASSPPERTYNEQFF
14,TRBV11-2,.,TRBJ2-5,.,TGTGCCAGCAGCTCGAGACAGGTACAAGAGACCCAGTACTTC,CASSSRQVQETQYF
15,TRBV15,.,TRBJ2-1,.,TGTGCCACCAGCATAAGTCGTTCCTCCTACAATGAGCAGTTCTTC,CATSISRSSYNEQFF
17,TRBV5-5,.,TRBJ2-5,TRBD2,TGTGCCAGCAGCTTGGTGGGACTAGCGGGATTGGGGGAGACCCAGTACTTC,CASSLVGLAGLGETQYF
15,TRBV7-9,.,TRBJ1-2,TRBD1,TGTGCCAGCAGCACCCGACAGGGGGCGTATGATGGCTACACCTTC,CASSTRQGAYDGYTF
15,TRBV29-1,once,TRBJ2-1,TRBD2,TGCAGCGTTAGACTAGCGGGGGACTCCTACAATGAGCAGTTCTTC,CSVRLAGDSYNEQFF
12,TRBV2,.,TRBJ2-7,TRBD1,TGTGCCAGCGAAGACAGGGCCTACGAGCAGTACTTC,CASEDRAYEQYF
15,TRBV5-1,.,TRBJ2-1,TRBD2,TGCGCCAGCAGCTTGGTTAGCGGGAGTTTAAATGAGCAGTTCTTC,CASSLVSGSLNEQFF
13,TRBV2,.,TRBJ2-1,.,TGTGCCAGCAGTCGCGTGACAGACAATGAGCAGTTCTTC,CASSRVTDNEQFF
15,TRBV9,.,TRBJ2-3,TRBD2,TGTGCCAGCAGTCCCGGGACTAGCTTCGCAGATACGCAGTATTTT,CASSPGTSFADTQYF
21,TRBV7-7,.,TRBJ2-7,TRBD2,TGTGCCAGCAGCTGTGAAGGAGTAGAACTAGCGAATTCCTCCCGCTTCTACGAGCAGTACTTC,CASSCEGVELANSSRFYEQYF
11,TRBV25-1,.,TRBJ1-4,.,TGTGCCACCCAATGGGGTGAAAAACTGTTTTTT,CATQWGEKLFF
18,TRBV7-3,.,TRBJ2-3,.,TGTGCCAGCAGCTTAGATCACTTGGGTGCGGGAAACCCAGATACGCAGTATTTT,CASSLDHLGAGNPDTQYF
15,TRBV4-1,once,TRBJ2-1,.,TGCGCCAGCAGCCGTTTATCGACGGAATACAATGAGCAGTTCTTC,CASSRLSTEYNEQFF
11,TRBV7-2,.,TRBJ2-1,.,TGTGCCAGCAGCTTTATCAATGAGCAGTTCTTC,CASSFINEQFF
16,TRBV10-3,.,TRBJ2-6,.,TGTGCCATCAGTGAGCAGAGAGGGGGTCTGGCCAACGTCCTGACTTTC,CAISEQRGGLANVLTF
15,TRBV6-5,.,TRBJ1-5,.,TGTGCCAGCAGTTACTCCCAGGATAGCAATCAGCCCCAGCATTTT,CASSYSQDSNQPQHF
15,TRBV27,.,TRBJ2-7,.,TGTGCCAGCAGCTCCCGGGGTAGCGGAACCTACGAGCAGTACTTC,CASSSRGSGTYEQYF
16,TRBV7-2,.,TRBJ1-5,.,TGTGCCAGCAGCTTATTAGGGCAGGTGACGAATCAGCCCCAGCATTTT,CASSLLGQVTNQPQHF
16,TRBV11-2,.,TRBJ2-3,TRBD1,TGTGCCAGCAGCCCAGGGACAGGGGAGTTGGCAGATACGCAGTATTTT,CASSPGTGELADTQYF
12,TRBV29-1,.,TRBJ1-2,.,TGCAGCGCAAACCGACAGACCTATGGCTACACCTTC,CSANRQTYGYTF
14,TRBV2,few,TRBJ1-2,.,TGTGCCAGCAGTGCCGGGTCCTTGGGCGGTGGCTACACCTTC,CASSAGSLGGGYTF
13,TRBV27,.,TRBJ1-1,.,TGTGCCAGCAGTTCCAACAAGAACACTGAAGCTTTCTTT,CASSSNKNTEAFF
14,TRBV29-1,.,TRBJ2-5,.,TGCAGCGTTGCCAACCCGAACTTCCCGGAGACCCAGTACTTC,CSVANPNFPETQYF
12,TRBV11-2,few,TRBJ2-5,.,TGTGCCAGCAGCTCCCTAGAGGCGACCCAGTACTTC,CASSSLEATQYF
14,TRBV4-3,.,TRBJ2-3,.,TGCGCCAGCAGCCAAGATTACAGCACAGATACGCAGTATTTT,CASSQDYSTDTQYF
16,TRBV7-9,.,TRBJ1-4,.,TGTGCCAGCAGCCAAAGATCGGGGAGTACTAATGAAAAACTGTTTTTT,CASSQRSGSTNEKLFF
10,TRBV20-1,.,TRBJ1-2,.,TGCAGTGCTAGAGAAGGAGGCTACACCTTC,CSAREGGYTF
15,TRBV27,.,TRBJ2-7,TRBD2,TGTGCCAGCAGTGACACCACTAGCGGCTCCTACGAGCAGTACTTC,CASSDTTSGSYEQYF
16,TRBV27,.,TRBJ2-4,TRBD1,TGTGCCAGCAGTTCACTACAGGGGGCAGCCAAAAACATTCAGTACTTC,CASSSLQGAAKNIQYF
16,TRBV28,.,TRBJ2-2,TRBD1,TGTGCCAGCACCACCACCGGGACAGGGTTTGGCGGGGAGCTGTTTTTT,CASTTTGTGFGGELFF
13,TRBV15,.,TRBJ2-7,.,TGTGCCACCAGCACAGCTACGACAAGGGAGCAGTACTTC,CATSTATTREQYF
14,TRBV28,once,TRBJ2-3,.,TGTGCCAGCAGTCTTAGCGGTAGCACAGATACGCAGTATTTT,CASSLSGSTDTQYF
13,TRBV27,.,TRBJ2-7,.,TGTGCCAGCAGTTTTTTGGGAAACTACGAGCAGTACTTC,CASSFLGNYEQYF
14,TRBV6-1,.,TRBJ2-3,.,TGTGCCAGCAGTCCCGTCGTAAGCACAGATACGCAGTATTTT,CASSPVVSTDTQYF
14,TRBV28,.,TRBJ1-1,.,TGTGCCAGCAGTGAATGGGGATCGAACACTGAAGCTTTCTTT,CASSEWGSNTEAFF
12,TRBV7-2,few,TRBJ2-1,.,TGTGCCAGCAGCTTTAGGTACAATGAGCAGTTCTTC,CASSFRYNEQFF
15,TRBV6-1,once,TRBJ1-5,.,TGTGCCAGCAGAGCAGGGGACTTTAGCAATCAGCCCCAGCATTTT,CASRAGDFSNQPQHF
13,TRBV30,once,TRBJ1-3,TRBD1,TGTGCCTGCTATGGAACAGGGGCAAACACCATATATTTT,CACYGTGANTIYF
14,TRBV27,.,TRBJ2-7,.,TGTGCCAGCAGTCTCCGCCGGGACTTGGACGAGCAGTACTTC,CASSLRRDLDEQYF
18,TRBV4-1,.,TRBJ2-5,.,TGCGCCAGCAGCCAAGATCCGCCCGAGGGGCTCTCCGGGGGGACCCAGTACTTC,CASSQDPPEGLSGGTQYF
13,TRBV4-1,.,TRBJ1-2,.,TGCGCCAGCAGCCAAGACCGTGGGGGTGGCTACACCTTC,CASSQDRGGGYTF
15,TRBV7-2,.,TRBJ2-7,TRBD2,TGTGCCAGCAGCTGGTACTTAGCGGGAGAGGGGGAGCAGTACTTC,CASSWYLAGEGEQYF
11,TRBV20-1,.,TRBJ2-3,.,TGCAGTGCTGGTTGGCCAGATACGCAGTATTTT,CSAGWPDTQYF
17,TRBV5-1,.,TRBJ2-7,.,TGCGCCAGCACGCCCACACAGGGCGGCGGGAGCCTAAACGAGCAGTACTTC,CASTPTQGGGSLNEQYF
15,TRBV2,.,TRBJ2-5,.,TGTGCCAGCATCCGCGGTGGCAGGGGTATGGAGACCCAGTACTTC,CASIRGGRGMETQYF
14,TRBV11-2,.,TRBJ2-1,TRBD1,TGTGCCAGCAGCTCGCCGGGACAGGGCCATGAGCAGTTCTTC,CASSSPGQGHEQFF